The next 16 T cell receptor beta chains were all read from a single sample in a study of response to subunit inactivated influenza vaccine. TCRdb recomputed calls from the RT-PCR reads with MiXCR, one row per CDR3 protein. The sample yields hundreds of thousands of distinct CDR3 sequences, about 20% seen once. Sequenced here: PBMCs from blood, sampled approximately 20 months after vaccination. The receptors were sampled from a man between 50 and 75 years old who received an inactivated influenza vaccine.

This clonotype occurred a few times. The gene calls are TRBV20-1 and TRBJ1-1, with TRBD1 matching 7 bases. This CDR3 spans 17 amino acids. Trimming took 3 bases from V and 3 from J; bases not matched to a gene: 16. Germline V gives CDR1 DFQATT, CDR2 SNEGSKA (reference sequence). The CDR3: CSASKDRDLSSDTEAFF. For the CDR3, the DNA is TGCAGTGCTAGTAAAGACAGGGACCTCTCATCGGACACTGAAGCTTTCTTT.

A few counts support this clonotype. This sequence joins TRBV2 and TRBJ1-2; unclear D gene. V gave up 8 bases and J gave up 5 bases, with 12 bases separating them. CDR3 size: 12 residues. CDR1 is SNHLY and CDR2 is FYNNEI in the germline V gene. CDR3 nucleotides: TGTGCCAGCGGTCCAGAAGCGTATGGCTACACCTTC. This codes for CASGPEAYGYTF.

V is TRBV5-4 and J is TRBJ2-1; 14 nucleotides line up with TRBD2. J lost 6 bases, V lost 0 bases, and 2 bases had no gene match. Germline values: CDR1 SGHNT, CDR2 YYREEE (reference sequence). CDR3 size: 16 residues. This CDR3 reads CASSLGGTSGGNEQFF. CDR3 coding DNA: TGTGCCAGCAGCTTGGGAGGGACTAGCGGGGGCAATGAGCAGTTCTTC.

In its sample, this clonotype was seen many times. This chain joins TRBV7-6 and TRBJ1-6; 7 positions match TRBD1. With V trimmed by 4 bases and J by 0 bases, 6 bases remained unmatched. From germline, CDR1 is SGHVS and CDR2 FNYEAQ. There are 17 residues in the CDR3. The CDR3 protein is CASSYTGQSSYNSPLHF. The CDR3 bases are TGTGCCAGCAGCTATACGGGACAGAGCTCCTATAATTCACCCCTCCACTTT.

A few counts support this clonotype. This chain's CDR3 is CATSDLWGELFF. The CDR3 DNA sequence: TGTGCCACCAGTGATTTGTGGGGAGAGCTGTTTTTT. V and J are TRBV24-1 and TRBJ2-2, with unresolved D. Between the trimmed V and J ends, which lost 0 bases and 11 bases, there was a span of 6 bases. The CDR3 runs 12 residues. Per the germline V gene, CDR1 is KGHDR and CDR2 is SFDVKD.

The chain joins TRBV12-3 or TRBV12-4 to TRBJ2-3; TRBD1 might be the D (5 bases). The CDR3 consists of 12 residues. V shed 6 bases and J shed 6 bases, with 10 bases lying between them. The chain's CDR3 is CASRRWGDTQYF. CDR3 nucleotides: TGTGCCAGCAGGCGGTGGGGCGATACGCAGTATTTT.

This clonotype was found a few times. The rearrangement uses TRBV20-1 and TRBJ1-2; no firm D call. CDR3 size: 13 residues. Germline V lookup: CDR1 DFQATT, CDR2 SNEGSKA (reference sequence). The V end lost 6 bases, the J end lost 4 bases, and 15 bases lay between the germline ends. CDR3 DNA: TGCAGTGCCCGAAGCAGTTCGAGCTATGGCTACACCTTC. Residues: CSARSSSSYGYTF.

This clonotype was picked up a small number of times. This rearrangement joins TRBV4-3 to TRBJ2-5, with unresolved D. V gave up 0 bases and J gave up 3 bases, with 8 bases separating them. CDR1 LGHNA and CDR2 YSLEER come from the germline V gene. CDR3 length equals 14 residues. The CDR3 loop is CASSQDYREETQYF. Written as DNA, the CDR3 is TGCGCCAGCAGCCAAGATTACCGGGAAGAGACCCAGTACTTC.

This rearrangement joins TRBV5-6 to TRBJ2-3; D unclear. The length of the CDR3 is 12 residues. CDR1 and CDR2 (germline): SGHDT, YYEEEE. Trimming removed 6 bases at V and 2 bases at J, with 7 bases between. CDR3: CASNEHTDTQYF. In nucleotides, the CDR3 is TGTGCCAGCAACGAACACACAGATACGCAGTATTTT.

At least ten counts were recorded for this clonotype. The CDR3: CASSLGTANEKLFF. CDR3 in DNA: TGTGCCAGCAGCTTAGGGACGGCAAATGAAAAACTGTTTTTT. The rearrangement links TRBV7-9 to TRBJ1-4; D is undetermined. The germline CDR1 and CDR2 sequences are SEHNR and FQNEAQ (reference sequence). Trimming took off 1 base at V and 5 bases at J, with 8 bases between the two ends. The CDR3 has 14 amino acids.

This clonotype has only a few counts. This sequence joins TRBV7-3 and TRBJ2-2, with D perhaps matching TRBD1 (5 bases). The length of the CDR3 is 16 residues. Germline V gene lookup returns CDR1 SGHTA and CDR2 FQGTGA. The V and J ends lost 1 base and 2 bases respectively, with 11 bases between them. The CDR3 region has the DNA TGTGCCAGCAGCTTAAAGGGGCTCAGAAACACCGGGGAGCTGTTTTTT. Its protein is CASSLKGLRNTGELFF.

This chain joins TRBV6-5 and TRBJ1-5; no clear D gene. The CDR3 runs to 15 residues. Deletions cut 0 bases from V and 3 bases from J, with 9 bases between. Germline CDR1 reads MNHEY; CDR2 reads SVGAGI. The CDR3: CASSYSLGNNQPQHF. The CDR3 DNA is TGTGCCAGCAGTTACTCTTTGGGGAACAATCAGCCCCAGCATTTT.

This clonotype was found a few times. The CDR3 sequence: CASSFTFGKNTEAFF. The CDR3 DNA is TGTGCCAGCAGCTTTACGTTCGGGAAGAACACTGAAGCTTTCTTT. The chain has TRBV6-2 or TRBV6-3 and TRBJ1-1; no firm D call. With 6 bases removed from V and 1 base from J, the gap between germline ends came to 15 bases. The CDR3 is made up of 15 amino acids. The germline V gene encodes CDR1 MNHEY and CDR2 SVGEGT.

V and J are TRBV6-5 and TRBJ1-4; D is possibly TRBD1 (5 bases). CDR1 and CDR2 (germline): MNHEY, SVGAGI. Trimming took off 0 bases at V and 11 bases at J, with 13 bases between the two ends. This CDR3 region has 14 residues. The CDR3 region has the DNA TGTGCCAGCAGTTACTCGATTCGGGGCGTGAAACTGTTTTTT. Protein: CASSYSIRGVKLFF.

The table lists this clonotype with a few counts. Compared with germline, one end of the junction differs, possibly owing to a read error. V usage is TRBV6-2 or TRBV6-3 and J usage is TRBJ2-1; TRBD2 aligns across 8 bases. This CDR3 comprises 11 residues. The V gene's germline CDR1 is MNHEY and CDR2 SVGEGT. The CDR3 protein is CASNDGTSLVF. The CDR3 coding sequence is TGTGCCAGCAACGACGGGACTAGTCTAGTCTTC.

The chain carries TRBV12-3 or TRBV12-4 and TRBJ2-7, with D possibly TRBD1 on 7 matching bases. This CDR3 region has 14 residues. Deletions cut 5 bases from V and 6 bases from J, with 17 bases between. The DNA of the CDR3 is TGTGCCAGCAGTCTGGGGACAGAGGGGGGCGAGCAGTACTTC. This gives the protein CASSLGTEGGEQYF.